The rows below give T cell receptor beta chains drawn from one sample of a study of blood T cell repertoires in COVID-19. Assay used: immunoSEQ multiplex PCR; TCRdb lists only in-frame clones, some missing. The sample includes about 150,000 clones, 65% to 90% seen only once; the top ten take around 10%. The sample was peripheral blood. These receptors were collected from a woman aged 55-69 years with COVID-19, enrolled during active disease. Both conserved end residues are part of each CDR3. The order of the fields is D gene, V gene, clone size, J gene, CDR3 DNA, CDR3 protein. A D gene is named only where the DNA matches it firmly. The listing skips clone size in some rows; elsewhere it reads once, few, many or a size class.

D gene: -
V gene: TRBV5-6
clone size: -
J gene: TRBJ1-4
CDR3 DNA: TGTGCCAGCAGCTTGGGACACTCTGGCCCCGAAATACTGTTTTTT
CDR3 protein: CASSLGHSGPEILFF

D gene: TRBD2
V gene: TRBV7-3
clone size: few
J gene: TRBJ2-1
CDR3 DNA: TGTGCCAGCAGCTCGGGACTAGCTTCTGAGCAGTTCTTC
CDR3 protein: CASSSGLASEQFF

D gene: -
V gene: TRBV5-1
clone size: -
J gene: TRBJ1-1
CDR3 DNA: TGCGCCAGCAGCCCGATGCCAGACACTGAAGCTTTCTTT
CDR3 protein: CASSPMPDTEAFF

D gene: -
V gene: TRBV12-3/TRBV12-4
clone size: -
J gene: TRBJ1-1
CDR3 DNA: TGTGCCAGCAGCCGTCGGGGTGGGACTGAAGCTTTCTTT
CDR3 protein: CASSRRGGTEAFF

D gene: -
V gene: TRBV6-2/TRBV6-3
clone size: -
J gene: TRBJ2-7
CDR3 DNA: TGTGCCAGCAGTCCATCGCGGTTCGATCCGGGGGAGCAGTACTTC
CDR3 protein: CASSPSRFDPGEQYF

D gene: -
V gene: TRBV6-4
clone size: -
J gene: TRBJ1-2
CDR3 DNA: TGTGCCAGCAGTGACTCTCGACGGGTTAACTATGGCTACACCTTC
CDR3 protein: CASSDSRRVNYGYTF

D gene: -
V gene: TRBV5-1
clone size: -
J gene: TRBJ1-4
CDR3 DNA: TGCGCCAGCAGGACGGAGGTATTTGAAAAACTGTTTTTT
CDR3 protein: CASRTEVFEKLFF

D gene: TRBD1
V gene: TRBV4-1
clone size: -
J gene: TRBJ1-3
CDR3 DNA: TGCGCCAGCAGCCAGGGACAGGGGGGAAACACCATATATTTT
CDR3 protein: CASSQGQGGNTIYF

D gene: TRBD1
V gene: TRBV5-1
clone size: -
J gene: TRBJ2-3
CDR3 DNA: TGCGCCAGCAGCTGGACAGGTCGGGATACGCAGTATTTT
CDR3 protein: CASSWTGRDTQYF

D gene: TRBD1
V gene: TRBV5-4
clone size: -
J gene: TRBJ2-1
CDR3 DNA: TGTGCCAGCAGCTTAGGACAGGGCTACAATGAGCAGTTCTTC
CDR3 protein: CASSLGQGYNEQFF

D gene: TRBD2
V gene: TRBV4-1
clone size: -
J gene: TRBJ2-2
CDR3 DNA: TGCGCCAGCAGCCAAGCGTCACTAGCGGGAGTCGGCACCGGGGAGCTGTTTTTT
CDR3 protein: CASSQASLAGVGTGELFF

D gene: -
V gene: TRBV7-2
clone size: -
J gene: TRBJ2-3
CDR3 DNA: TGTGCCAGCAGCCCGGACTACCTAAGCACAGATACGCAGTATTTT
CDR3 protein: CASSPDYLSTDTQYF

D gene: TRBD1
V gene: TRBV10-1
clone size: -
J gene: TRBJ1-2
CDR3 DNA: TGCGCCAGCAGTGAGGTAATTTCGGGACAGGGCGTGGTGGGCCGCTATGGCTACACCTTC
CDR3 protein: CASSEVISGQGVVGRYGYTF

D gene: TRBD2
V gene: TRBV19
clone size: -
J gene: TRBJ2-3
CDR3 DNA: TGTGCCAGTAGTATGGGACTAGCGGGAGTCCTAGATACGCAGTATTTT
CDR3 protein: CASSMGLAGVLDTQYF

D gene: -
V gene: TRBV18
clone size: -
J gene: TRBJ1-3
CDR3 DNA: TGTGCCAGCTCACCACCTGGCAGAGGCCTATCTTCTGGAAACACCATATATTTT
CDR3 protein: CASSPPGRGLSSGNTIYF

D gene: -
V gene: TRBV9
clone size: -
J gene: TRBJ1-1
CDR3 DNA: TGTGCCAGCAGCGTATCAGGCGGGGACACTGAAGCTTTCTTT
CDR3 protein: CASSVSGGDTEAFF

D gene: -
V gene: TRBV16
clone size: -
J gene: TRBJ2-5
CDR3 DNA: TGTGCCAGCAGCCACAGGGGCCTCGGGGAGACCCAGTACTTC
CDR3 protein: CASSHRGLGETQYF

D gene: TRBD1
V gene: TRBV25-1
clone size: -
J gene: TRBJ1-1
CDR3 DNA: TGTGCCAGCAGTGATCGAGCCACAGGGGACACTGAAGCTTTCTTT
CDR3 protein: CASSDRATGDTEAFF

D gene: -
V gene: TRBV7-9
clone size: -
J gene: TRBJ2-7
CDR3 DNA: TGTGCCAGCAGCTTAGGGGGGGTGGCCTACGAGCAGTACTTC
CDR3 protein: CASSLGGVAYEQYF

D gene: -
V gene: TRBV2
clone size: -
J gene: TRBJ1-4
CDR3 DNA: TGTGCCAGCAGTGAACAGGCGGGGAAAAAACTGTTTTTT
CDR3 protein: CASSEQAGKKLFF

D gene: TRBD2
V gene: TRBV6-1
clone size: -
J gene: TRBJ2-1
CDR3 DNA: TGTGCCAGCAGTGTTACTAGCGGGCCAGGTGCCCTTTACAATGAGCAGTTCTTC
CDR3 protein: CASSVTSGPGALYNEQFF

D gene: -
V gene: TRBV18
clone size: -
J gene: TRBJ1-5
CDR3 DNA: TGTGCCAGCTCTTCCATTAATCAGCCCCAGCATTTT
CDR3 protein: CASSSINQPQHF

D gene: TRBD2
V gene: TRBV6-2/TRBV6-3
clone size: -
J gene: TRBJ2-1
CDR3 DNA: TGTGCCAGCAGTCCGCGGACTAGCAGAGAAGGTAATGAGCAGTTCTTC
CDR3 protein: CASSPRTSREGNEQFF

D gene: TRBD2
V gene: TRBV4-1
clone size: -
J gene: TRBJ2-5
CDR3 DNA: TGCGCCAGCAGCCAAGTAGCGGGGGGGTCCCAAGAGACCCAGTACTTC
CDR3 protein: CASSQVAGGSQETQYF

D gene: -
V gene: TRBV7-3
clone size: -
J gene: TRBJ1-2
CDR3 DNA: TGTGCCAGCAGCTTCAGAGGGGGAACCACTAACTATGGCTACACCTTC
CDR3 protein: CASSFRGGTTNYGYTF

D gene: TRBD1
V gene: TRBV6-5
clone size: -
J gene: TRBJ1-2
CDR3 DNA: TGTGCCAGCAGGAGGACAGGGCTCATCCATGGCTACACCTTC
CDR3 protein: CASRRTGLIHGYTF

D gene: TRBD1
V gene: TRBV19
clone size: -
J gene: TRBJ1-2
CDR3 DNA: TGTGCCAGTAGTATAGATCGACCGGGACAGGGGGCGCCGGATGGCTACACCTTC
CDR3 protein: CASSIDRPGQGAPDGYTF

D gene: TRBD1
V gene: TRBV18
clone size: -
J gene: TRBJ1-1
CDR3 DNA: TGTGCCAGCTCACCCACACTCGGATCCGGCGGAGGACAGGGAGAAGCTTTCTTT
CDR3 protein: CASSPTLGSGGGQGEAFF

D gene: -
V gene: TRBV7-2
clone size: -
J gene: TRBJ1-1
CDR3 DNA: TGTGCCAGCAGCACCTACAGGAACCCGAACACTGAAGCTTTCTTT
CDR3 protein: CASSTYRNPNTEAFF

D gene: -
V gene: TRBV7-3
clone size: -
J gene: TRBJ1-2
CDR3 DNA: TGTGCCAGCAGCTTATTGGGGGGGGCCGGCTATGGCTACACCTTC
CDR3 protein: CASSLLGGAGYGYTF

D gene: TRBD1
V gene: TRBV7-2
clone size: -
J gene: TRBJ2-7
CDR3 DNA: TGTGCCAGCAGCCAGTCCGGGACAGGGTGGAACGAGCAGTACTTC
CDR3 protein: CASSQSGTGWNEQYF

D gene: TRBD2
V gene: TRBV7-2
clone size: -
J gene: TRBJ2-2
CDR3 DNA: TGTGCCAGCATCACTAGCGGGAGAGGGTTGATGTCCGGGGAGCTGTTTTTT
CDR3 protein: CASITSGRGLMSGELFF

D gene: -
V gene: TRBV6-5
clone size: -
J gene: TRBJ2-7
CDR3 DNA: TGTGCCAGCAGTAACCCTCGCGGGGTGTCCTACGAGCAGTACTTC
CDR3 protein: CASSNPRGVSYEQYF

D gene: -
V gene: TRBV19
clone size: -
J gene: TRBJ1-5
CDR3 DNA: TGTGCCAGTAGTATAGCGACGGGTAATCAGCCCCAGCATTTT
CDR3 protein: CASSIATGNQPQHF

D gene: -
V gene: TRBV14
clone size: few
J gene: TRBJ1-6
CDR3 DNA: TGTGCCAGCAGCCAAGTAACGGGTTTTAATTCACCCCTCCACTTT
CDR3 protein: CASSQVTGFNSPLHF

D gene: -
V gene: TRBV18
clone size: -
J gene: TRBJ1-1
CDR3 DNA: TGTGCCAGCTCACTATCCCTGGACAGCTACACTGAAGCTTTCTTT
CDR3 protein: CASSLSLDSYTEAFF

D gene: -
V gene: TRBV12-3/TRBV12-4
clone size: -
J gene: TRBJ1-2
CDR3 DNA: TGTGCCAGCAGCAACGGGGGCTATGGCTACACCTTC
CDR3 protein: CASSNGGYGYTF

D gene: -
V gene: TRBV2
clone size: -
J gene: TRBJ1-6
CDR3 DNA: TGTGCCAGCAGTGCTGAGGTGGGGGGGGATTCACCCCTCCACTTT
CDR3 protein: CASSAEVGGDSPLHF

D gene: TRBD2
V gene: TRBV10-1
clone size: -
J gene: TRBJ2-1
CDR3 DNA: TGCGCCAGCAGTACGGCCTTAGCGGGAGATGAGTACAATGAGCAGTTCTTC
CDR3 protein: CASSTALAGDEYNEQFF

D gene: -
V gene: TRBV7-9
clone size: -
J gene: TRBJ2-2
CDR3 DNA: TGTGCCAGCAGCTCGGGGATAATAGCGGACCCTGGTACCGGGGAGCTGTTTTTT
CDR3 protein: CASSSGIIADPGTGELFF

D gene: -
V gene: TRBV7-9
clone size: -
J gene: TRBJ1-1
CDR3 DNA: TGTGCCAGCAGCTTCCTCCAGACAGCCATGAACACTGAAGCTTTCTTT
CDR3 protein: CASSFLQTAMNTEAFF

D gene: TRBD2
V gene: TRBV2
clone size: -
J gene: TRBJ2-5
CDR3 DNA: TGTGCCAGCAGTGACTCGCTAGCGGGACAAGAGACCCAGTACTTC
CDR3 protein: CASSDSLAGQETQYF

D gene: TRBD2
V gene: TRBV7-2
clone size: once
J gene: TRBJ2-4
CDR3 DNA: TGTGCCAGCAGCTTAGCTAGCGGGGGAGCCAAAAACATTCAGTACTTC
CDR3 protein: CASSLASGGAKNIQYF

D gene: TRBD1
V gene: TRBV11-3
clone size: -
J gene: TRBJ2-7
CDR3 DNA: TGTGCCAGCAGCCTCGGACAGGAGAAGTACTTC
CDR3 protein: CASSLGQEKYF

D gene: TRBD1
V gene: TRBV4-1
clone size: -
J gene: TRBJ1-3
CDR3 DNA: TGCGCCAGCAGGGAACAGGGGACCATCTCTGGAAACACCATATATTTT
CDR3 protein: CASREQGTISGNTIYF

D gene: -
V gene: TRBV19
clone size: few
J gene: TRBJ1-4
CDR3 DNA: TGTGCCAGTAGTGGCTTAGGGCTGACAGCCGTGAGGTCAACTAATGAAAAACTGTTTTTT
CDR3 protein: CASSGLGLTAVRSTNEKLFF

D gene: -
V gene: TRBV10-3
clone size: -
J gene: TRBJ1-4
CDR3 DNA: TGTGCCATCAGTGTGGACATGGACAGCGGTAATGAAAAACTGTTTTTT
CDR3 protein: CAISVDMDSGNEKLFF

D gene: -
V gene: TRBV2
clone size: -
J gene: TRBJ1-1
CDR3 DNA: TGTGCCAGCAATGCCGGGGGAGCTTTCTTT
CDR3 protein: CASNAGGAFF

D gene: -
V gene: TRBV12-3/TRBV12-4
clone size: -
J gene: TRBJ1-1
CDR3 DNA: TGTGCCAGCAGTTTGCGGGTGAACACTGAAGCTTTCTTT
CDR3 protein: CASSLRVNTEAFF

D gene: -
V gene: TRBV2
clone size: -
J gene: TRBJ1-1
CDR3 DNA: TGTGCCAGCAGTGATCGGCAGGGTGAGACTTTCTTT
CDR3 protein: CASSDRQGETFF

D gene: -
V gene: TRBV27
clone size: -
J gene: TRBJ1-2
CDR3 DNA: TGTGCCAGCAGCCCCTTACGCCTCCAGGGCGGCTACACCTTC
CDR3 protein: CASSPLRLQGGYTF

D gene: -
V gene: TRBV7-8
clone size: few
J gene: TRBJ1-3
CDR3 DNA: TGTGCCAGCAGCTTACAGGGAAGAGTCTCTGGAAACACCATATATTTT
CDR3 protein: CASSLQGRVSGNTIYF

D gene: TRBD1
V gene: TRBV5-4
clone size: few
J gene: TRBJ1-5
CDR3 DNA: TGTGCCAGCAGCTTGGACCCACAGGGGGAGCAGCCCCAGCATTTT
CDR3 protein: CASSLDPQGEQPQHF

D gene: TRBD1
V gene: TRBV28
clone size: -
J gene: TRBJ1-2
CDR3 DNA: TGTGCCAGCAGTTCTTCCGGGACAGGGGGCGGTTATGGCTACACCTTC
CDR3 protein: CASSSSGTGGGYGYTF

D gene: -
V gene: TRBV19
clone size: -
J gene: TRBJ2-4
CDR3 DNA: TGTGCCAGTAGTATCGGAGGACCCAAAAACATTCAGTACTTC
CDR3 protein: CASSIGGPKNIQYF